The sequence of this T cell receptor (beta chain) was determined in a study of cytomegalovirus exposure and HLA in healthy donors. With 60 Vbeta and 13 Jbeta primers, the PCR was carried out. TCRdb's table, derived via immunoSEQ multiplex PCR, lists solely in-frame clones and lacks some. The table includes about 160,000 clones, approximately 80% detected once. This clone came up once. Its antigen remains unknown. The germline V gene has CDR1 SQVTM and CDR2 ANQGSEA. V dropped 4 bases and J dropped 0 bases, with 7 bases sitting between them. The CDR3 loop spans 12 amino acids. Findings and limits, study-wide: Association of a missense DCLRE1C variant with TCR beta V- and J-gene trimming was reported in a later analysis. In most subjects, TCR beta sequences reportedly gave accurate predictions of HLA-A and HLA-B alleles.

The sequence came from a man aged 18 to 35 in good health and CMV-seropositive. What was sequenced was PBMCs. The chain couples TRBV29-1 to TRBJ2-7; the D is unclear. The CDR3 coding sequence is TGCAGCGTTGTAATCCGCTCCTACGAGCAGTACTTC. Translation: CSVVIRSYEQYF.